The 14 T cell receptor beta chains below all came from one sample that was sequenced in a study of early T cells in non-severe SARS-CoV-2 infection. TCRdb re-called the 5' RACE reads through MiXCR, storing one row per CDR3 protein. The table lists more than 60,000 distinct CDR3 sequences, around 11% of them singletons. The sample consisted of whole blood, taken at baseline. These receptor sequences come from an adult who was a healthcare worker with PCR-confirmed SARS-CoV-2 infection or an uninfected control (not recorded which).

J is TRBJ2-7 and V is TRBV19, with D perhaps TRBD1 (6 bases). Germline V gives CDR1 LNHDA, CDR2 SQIVND (reference sequence). V lost 5 bases to trimming and J lost 3 bases, with 17 bases between them. The CDR3 has 15 amino acids. The chain's CDR3 is CASSPRGGTFYEQYF. The CDR3 nucleotides are TGTGCCAGTAGTCCACGAGGTGGGACATTCTACGAGCAGTACTTC.

A few counts support this clonotype. This chain links TRBV3-1 with TRBJ2-2; D unresolved. V was trimmed by 3 bases and J by 5 bases, leaving 7 bases between them. In germline, CDR1 is LGHDT, CDR2 YNNKEL (reference sequence). This CDR3 contains 13 residues. The CDR3 DNA reads TGTGCCAGCAGCCACCTTACGACCGGGGAGCTGTTTTTT. Amino acid sequence: CASSHLTTGELFF.

V and J are TRBV28 and TRBJ2-1; weak D call: TRBD1 (5 bases). The CDR3 totals 13 residues. V was pared by 9 bases and J by 6 bases, with 15 bases between. The germline gives CDR1 MDHEN, CDR2 SYDVKM. This CDR3 reads CASDSQVPNEQFF. CDR3 in DNA: TGTGCCAGTGACAGCCAAGTCCCCAATGAGCAGTTCTTC.

The V and J genes are TRBV2 and TRBJ2-1; D is perhaps TRBD1 (6 bases). This CDR3 has 13 residues. Germline V CDR1 and CDR2: SNHLY, FYNNEI. Trimming left V 4 bases short and J 5 bases short, with 9 bases between. CDR3 in amino acids: CASSGDTHNEQFF. DNA of the CDR3: TGTGCCAGCAGTGGGGACACCCACAATGAGCAGTTCTTC.

The J gene is TRBJ1-1, the V gene TRBV6-2 or TRBV6-3; 7 bases agree with TRBD1. The germline CDR1 and CDR2 sequences are MNHEY and SVGEGT. This CDR3 contains 13 residues. Trimming at V came to 10 bases and at J to 3 bases, leaving 8 bases not matched to a gene. The CDR3 DNA sequence: TGTGCCACCACCGGACAGGTCCACACTGAAGCTTTCTTT. Translated, it gives CATTGQVHTEAFF.

This clonotype was picked up many times. This chain connects TRBV7-2 to TRBJ2-5; D might be TRBD1 (6 bases). V was cut by 0 bases and J by 1 base, with 6 bases left in between. CDR1 is SGHTA, CDR2 FQGNSA, per germline. The CDR3 totals 14 residues. CDR3 coding DNA: TGTGCCAGCAGCTTAGCGGGGGCCCAAGAGACCCAGTACTTC. Its protein product is CASSLAGAQETQYF.

The chain uses TRBV29-1 and TRBJ2-1; unclear D gene. Germline CDR1 is SQVTM and CDR2 is ANQGSEA. The CDR3 covers 12 residues. V was clipped by 4 bases and J by 5 bases, with 9 bases between them. The CDR3 loop reads CSVVSDNNEQFF. CDR3 DNA: TGCAGCGTTGTTTCTGATAACAATGAGCAGTTCTTC.

This clonotype occurred many times. The chain couples TRBV6-5 to TRBJ2-5; 7 bases align to TRBD1. The CDR3 sequence is 15 residues long. CDR1 is MNHEY and CDR2 is SVGAGI in the germline V gene. The trim removed 5 bases at V and 3 bases at J, leaving 9 bases unmatched. CDR3 residues: CASSQLVDRKETQYF. In DNA, the CDR3 is TGTGCCAGCAGTCAACTCGTGGACAGGAAAGAGACCCAGTACTTC.

The sample holds a few counts of this clonotype. This sequence joins TRBV29-1 and TRBJ2-3; D is uncertain. Germline loops: CDR1 SQVTM, CDR2 ANQGSEA. V was trimmed by 5 bases and J by 2 bases, leaving 5 bases between them. The CDR3 contains 11 residues. CDR3 bases: TGCAGCGTTTATCCCACAGATACGCAGTATTTT. Translating it yields CSVYPTDTQYF.

This clonotype was seen a handful of times. The genes are TRBV6-2 or TRBV6-3 and TRBJ2-4, with a possible D match to TRBD2 (5 bases). The CDR3 is made up of 15 amino acids. V lost 5 bases to trimming and J lost 0 bases, with 11 bases between them. Germline-derived CDR1 and CDR2 are MNHEY and SVGEGT. The CDR3 DNA reads TGTGCCAGCAGTGGGCGGGCCCTAGCCAAAAACATTCAGTACTTC. This codes for CASSGRALAKNIQYF.

This clonotype has just a few counts. The chain uses TRBV6-5 and TRBJ2-5; 7 positions agree with TRBD2. After removal of 5 bases from V and 3 bases from J, the junction contained 6 bases not matched to a gene. The CDR3 contains 14 residues. Per the germline V gene, CDR1 is MNHEY and CDR2 is SVGAGI. CDR3 sequence reads: CASSRFGLEETQYF. The CDR3 region has the DNA TGTGCCAGCAGTCGATTCGGACTAGAAGAGACCCAGTACTTC.

This clonotype has more than one count but fewer than ten. The chain combines TRBV3-1 with TRBJ1-6; 7 nucleotides match TRBD1. The CDR3 runs 15 residues. J lost 3 bases, V lost 7 bases, and 6 bases had no gene match. CDR1 is LGHDT, CDR2 YNNKEL, per germline (reference sequence). CDR3 region: CASMPSGGYNSPLHF. CDR3 sequence (DNA): TGTGCCAGCATGCCCTCAGGGGGCTATAATTCACCCCTCCACTTT.

The chain uses TRBV9 and TRBJ1-3; no clear D gene. There are 13 residues in the CDR3. Germline CDR1 SGDLS, CDR2 YYNGEE. The V end was cut by 4 bases, the J end by 3 bases, with 8 bases between. CDR3 protein: CASSYRGGNTIYF. The CDR3 region has the DNA TGTGCCAGCAGCTATAGAGGTGGAAACACCATATATTTT.

This clonotype has more than one count but fewer than ten. The chain is built from TRBV6-6 and TRBJ1-3; D is perhaps TRBD1 (5 bases). V dropped 4 bases and J dropped 0 bases, with 7 bases sitting between them. The V gene's germline CDR1 is MNHNY and CDR2 SVGAGI (reference sequence). CDR3 length: 14 residues. The CDR3 is CASSSTASGNTIYF. The CDR3 DNA reads as TGTGCCAGCAGTTCGACAGCCTCTGGAAACACCATATATTTT.